This is a list of T cell receptor beta chains from one sample in a study of blood T cell repertoires in COVID-19. The protocol was immunoSEQ multiplex PCR, while the TCRdb copy is restricted to in-frame clones and leaves out a portion. The sample consists of 150,000 to 200,000 clones, roughly 80% of them appearing once. Sequencing was done on a sample of peripheral blood. These receptors all come from a man aged 55 to 69 with acute or convalescent COVID-19. CDR3s include the opening cysteine and the closing phenylalanine or tryptophan. Fields, in order: V gene, clone size, J gene, D gene, CDR3 protein, CDR3 DNA. D genes are given only for firm matches. A clone size is listed for some rows: how often the clone was seen (once, few, many), or a class if it is expanded.

v_gene: TRBV4-3
abundance: .
j_gene: TRBJ1-1
d_gene: .
CDR3aa: CASSQDLTGTEAFF
CDR3nt: TGCGCCAGCAGCCAAGATCTTACTGGCACTGAAGCTTTCTTT

v_gene: TRBV27
abundance: .
j_gene: TRBJ2-5
d_gene: TRBD1
CDR3aa: CASSSRTGTGETQYF
CDR3nt: TGTGCCAGCAGTTCGAGGACAGGGACGGGGGAGACCCAGTACTTC

v_gene: TRBV9
abundance: .
j_gene: TRBJ1-2
d_gene: .
CDR3aa: CASSNGGGHYGYTF
CDR3nt: TGTGCCAGCAGCAACGGGGGGGGCCACTATGGCTACACCTTC

v_gene: TRBV28
abundance: .
j_gene: TRBJ1-5
d_gene: .
CDR3aa: CASRGIIGFQPQHF
CDR3nt: TGTGCCAGCCGCGGGATAATCGGGTTTCAGCCCCAGCATTTT

v_gene: TRBV5-6
abundance: .
j_gene: TRBJ2-7
d_gene: .
CDR3aa: CARTNMTGTYEQYF
CDR3nt: TGTGCCAGAACAAACATGACAGGCACCTACGAGCAGTACTTC

v_gene: TRBV6-5
abundance: .
j_gene: TRBJ2-7
d_gene: TRBD1
CDR3aa: CASKKPDRAYYEQYF
CDR3nt: TGTGCCAGCAAGAAACCGGACAGGGCCTACTACGAGCAGTACTTC

v_gene: TRBV6-2/TRBV6-3
abundance: once
j_gene: TRBJ2-7
d_gene: TRBD2
CDR3aa: CASSPLGLAGHNYEQYF
CDR3nt: TGTGCCAGCAGTCCCCTCGGACTAGCGGGGCACAACTACGAGCAGTACTTC

v_gene: TRBV12-3/TRBV12-4
abundance: .
j_gene: TRBJ2-3
d_gene: .
CDR3aa: CASSFGSTQYF
CDR3nt: TGTGCCAGCAGTTTTGGGAGTACGCAGTATTTT

v_gene: TRBV7-9
abundance: .
j_gene: TRBJ1-4
d_gene: .
CDR3aa: CASSPLNEKLFF
CDR3nt: TGTGCCAGCAGCCCATTGAATGAAAAACTGTTTTTT

v_gene: TRBV5-1
abundance: .
j_gene: TRBJ2-5
d_gene: .
CDR3aa: CASSLVGQQETQYF
CDR3nt: TGCGCCAGCAGCTTGGTTGGACAGCAAGAGACCCAGTACTTC

v_gene: TRBV15
abundance: .
j_gene: TRBJ1-5
d_gene: TRBD1
CDR3aa: CATSRDRGLQPQHF
CDR3nt: TGTGCCACCAGCAGAGACAGGGGGCTTCAGCCCCAGCATTTT

v_gene: TRBV6-5
abundance: .
j_gene: TRBJ2-5
d_gene: TRBD1
CDR3aa: CASSYADRGLETQYF
CDR3nt: TGTGCCAGCAGTTACGCGGACAGGGGTTTGGAGACCCAGTACTTC

v_gene: TRBV5-1
abundance: .
j_gene: TRBJ1-2
d_gene: .
CDR3aa: CASSLPGRTHGYTF
CDR3nt: TGCGCCAGCAGCTTACCCGGAAGGACTCATGGCTACACCTTC

v_gene: TRBV5-5
abundance: .
j_gene: TRBJ1-2
d_gene: TRBD1
CDR3aa: CASSLAGTGGYGYTF
CDR3nt: TGTGCCAGCAGCTTGGCCGGGACAGGGGGATATGGCTACACCTTC